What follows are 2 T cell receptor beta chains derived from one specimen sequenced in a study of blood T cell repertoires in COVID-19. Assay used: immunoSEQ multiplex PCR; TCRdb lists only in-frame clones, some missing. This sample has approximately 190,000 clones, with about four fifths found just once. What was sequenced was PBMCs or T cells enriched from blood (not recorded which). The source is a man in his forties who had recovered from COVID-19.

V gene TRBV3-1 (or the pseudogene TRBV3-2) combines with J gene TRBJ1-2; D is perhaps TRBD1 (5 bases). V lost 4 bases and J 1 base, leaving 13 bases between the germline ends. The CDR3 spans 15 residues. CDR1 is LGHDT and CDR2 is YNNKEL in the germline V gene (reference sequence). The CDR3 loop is CASSPGDGLNYGYTF. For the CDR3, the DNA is TGTGCCAGCAGCCCGGGGGACGGCCTTAACTATGGCTACACCTTC.

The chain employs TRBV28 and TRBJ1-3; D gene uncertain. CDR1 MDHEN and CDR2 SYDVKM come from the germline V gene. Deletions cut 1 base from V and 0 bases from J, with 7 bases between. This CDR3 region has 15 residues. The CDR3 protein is CASSLYGVSGNTIYF. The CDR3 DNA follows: TGTGCCAGCAGTTTATACGGGGTCTCTGGAAACACCATATATTTT.